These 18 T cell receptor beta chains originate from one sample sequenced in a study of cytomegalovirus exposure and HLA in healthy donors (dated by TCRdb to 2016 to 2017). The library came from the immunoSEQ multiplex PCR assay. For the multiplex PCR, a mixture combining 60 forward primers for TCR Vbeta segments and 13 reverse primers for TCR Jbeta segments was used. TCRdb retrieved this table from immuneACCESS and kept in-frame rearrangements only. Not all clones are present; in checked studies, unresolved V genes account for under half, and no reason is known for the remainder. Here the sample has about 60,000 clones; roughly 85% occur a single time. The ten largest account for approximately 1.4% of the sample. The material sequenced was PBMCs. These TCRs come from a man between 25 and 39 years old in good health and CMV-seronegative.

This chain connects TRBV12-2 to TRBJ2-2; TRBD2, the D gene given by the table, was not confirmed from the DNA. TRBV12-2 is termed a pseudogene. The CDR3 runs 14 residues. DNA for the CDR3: TGTGCAAGTCGCTCCTGGGGGGTTTCCGGGGAGCTGTTTTTT. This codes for CASRSWGVSGELFF.

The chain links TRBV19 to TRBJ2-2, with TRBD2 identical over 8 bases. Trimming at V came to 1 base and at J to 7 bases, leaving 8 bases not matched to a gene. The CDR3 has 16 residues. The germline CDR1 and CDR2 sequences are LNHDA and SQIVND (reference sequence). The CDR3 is CASSIAPAGVIGELFF. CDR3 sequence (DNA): TGTGCCAGTAGTATAGCCCCAGCGGGAGTCATCGGGGAGCTGTTTTTT.

Here the CDR3 DNA reads TGTGCCAGCAGCTTAAGCGGGCCCCGCTCTGGAAACACCATATATTTT. Protein: CASSLSGPRSGNTIYF. The chain carries TRBV7-3 and TRBJ1-3; unclear D gene. CDR1 and CDR2 from the germline V gene are SGHTA and FQGTGA. The CDR3 runs 16 residues. Trimming cost V 1 base and J 0 bases, with 10 bases left between them.

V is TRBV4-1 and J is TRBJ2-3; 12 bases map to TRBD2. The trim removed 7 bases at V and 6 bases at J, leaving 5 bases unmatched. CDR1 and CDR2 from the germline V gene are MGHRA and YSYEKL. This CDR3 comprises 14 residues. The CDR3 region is CASNLAGGPDTQYF. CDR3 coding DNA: TGCGCCAGCAACCTAGCGGGGGGGCCGGATACGCAGTATTTT.

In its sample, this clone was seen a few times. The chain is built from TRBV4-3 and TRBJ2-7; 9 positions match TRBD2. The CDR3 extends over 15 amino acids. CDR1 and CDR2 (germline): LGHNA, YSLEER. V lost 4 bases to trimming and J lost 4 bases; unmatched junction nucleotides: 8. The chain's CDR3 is CASSRETSGLYEQYF. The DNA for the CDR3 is TGCGCCAGCAGCCGAGAGACTAGCGGCCTATACGAGCAGTACTTC.

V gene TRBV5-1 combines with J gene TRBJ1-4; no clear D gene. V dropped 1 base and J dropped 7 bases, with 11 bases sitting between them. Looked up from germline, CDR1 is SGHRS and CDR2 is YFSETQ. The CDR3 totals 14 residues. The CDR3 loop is CASSLTDSTEKLFF. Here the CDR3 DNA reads TGCGCCAGCAGCTTGACAGATAGTACTGAAAAACTGTTTTTT.

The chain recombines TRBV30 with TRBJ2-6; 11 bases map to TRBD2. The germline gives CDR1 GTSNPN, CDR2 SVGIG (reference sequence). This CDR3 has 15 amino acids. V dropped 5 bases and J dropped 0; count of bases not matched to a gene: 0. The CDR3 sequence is CAWGLAGSGANVLTF. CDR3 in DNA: TGTGCCTGGGGACTAGCGGGCTCTGGGGCCAACGTCCTGACTTTC. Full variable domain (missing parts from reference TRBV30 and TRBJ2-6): SQTIHQWPATLVQPVGSPLSLECTVEGTSNPNLYWYRQAAGRGLQLLFYSVGIGQISSEVPQNLSASRPQDRQFILSSKKLLLSDSGFYLCAWGLAGSGANVLTFGAGSRLTVL.

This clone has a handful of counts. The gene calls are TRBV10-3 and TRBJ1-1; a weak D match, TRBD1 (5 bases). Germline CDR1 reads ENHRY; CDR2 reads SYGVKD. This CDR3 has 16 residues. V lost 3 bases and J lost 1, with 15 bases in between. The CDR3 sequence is CAISDPWGSQNTEAFF. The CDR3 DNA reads TGTGCCATCAGTGACCCCTGGGGCTCCCAGAACACTGAAGCTTTCTTT.

CDR3 amino acids: CASSQPAGVGDEQYF. The CDR3 DNA reads as TGTGCCAGCAGCCAACCCGCGGGGGTAGGAGACGAGCAGTACTTC. This chain links TRBV4-2 with TRBJ2-7; 7 bases line up with TRBD2. The CDR3 contains 15 residues. V lost 2 bases and J lost 5; bases outside the gene matches: 9. Germline values: CDR1 LGHNA, CDR2 YNFKEQ.

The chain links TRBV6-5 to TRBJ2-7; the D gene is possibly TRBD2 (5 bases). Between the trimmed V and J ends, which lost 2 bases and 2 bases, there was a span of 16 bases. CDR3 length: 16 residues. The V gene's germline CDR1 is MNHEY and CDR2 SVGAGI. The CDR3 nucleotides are TGTGCCAGCAGTTACCGCGGGTCGCAGGACCCCTACGAGCAGTACTTC. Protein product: CASSYRGSQDPYEQYF.

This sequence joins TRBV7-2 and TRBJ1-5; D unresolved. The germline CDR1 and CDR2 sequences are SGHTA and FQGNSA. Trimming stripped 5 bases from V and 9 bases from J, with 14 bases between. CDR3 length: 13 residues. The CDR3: CASSPRSNGPQHF. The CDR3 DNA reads TGTGCCAGCAGCCCGCGTTCGAATGGGCCCCAGCATTTT.

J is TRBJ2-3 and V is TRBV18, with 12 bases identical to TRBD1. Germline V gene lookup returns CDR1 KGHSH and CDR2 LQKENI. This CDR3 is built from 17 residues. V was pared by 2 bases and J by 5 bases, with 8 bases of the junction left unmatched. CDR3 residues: CASSPVLGTGGKDTQYF. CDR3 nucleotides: TGTGCCAGCTCACCAGTCCTTGGGACAGGGGGCAAAGATACGCAGTATTTT.

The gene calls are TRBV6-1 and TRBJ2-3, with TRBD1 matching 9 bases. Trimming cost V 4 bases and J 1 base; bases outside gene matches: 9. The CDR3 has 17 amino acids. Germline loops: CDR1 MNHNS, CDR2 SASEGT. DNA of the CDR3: TGTGCCAGCAGTGGTTGGACAGGGGCTAAACGCACAGATACGCAGTATTTT. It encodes CASSGWTGAKRTDTQYF.

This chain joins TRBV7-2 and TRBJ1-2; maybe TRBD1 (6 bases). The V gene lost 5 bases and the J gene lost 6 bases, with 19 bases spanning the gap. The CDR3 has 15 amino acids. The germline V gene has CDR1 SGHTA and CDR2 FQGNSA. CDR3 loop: CASSRNREGPNGYTF. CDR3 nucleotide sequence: TGTGCCAGCAGCCGAAACAGGGAAGGTCCAAATGGCTACACCTTC.

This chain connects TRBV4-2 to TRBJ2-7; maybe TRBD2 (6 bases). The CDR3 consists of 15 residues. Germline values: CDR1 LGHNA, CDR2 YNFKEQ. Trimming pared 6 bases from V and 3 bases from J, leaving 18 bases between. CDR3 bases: TGTGCCAGCAGAGGTAGCGGCGCACTTGTCTACGAGCAGTACTTC. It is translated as CASRGSGALVYEQYF.

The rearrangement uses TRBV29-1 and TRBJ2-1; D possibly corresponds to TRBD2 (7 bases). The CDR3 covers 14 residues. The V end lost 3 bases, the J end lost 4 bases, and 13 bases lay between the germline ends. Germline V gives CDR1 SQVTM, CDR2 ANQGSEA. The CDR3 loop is CSVDRGAIYNEQFF. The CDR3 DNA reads TGCAGCGTTGATCGGGGGGCGATTTACAATGAGCAGTTCTTC.

The CDR3 here is CASSLWGQGGGEKLFF. DNA of the CDR3: TGTGCCAGCAGCTTATGGGGCCAGGGCGGAGGGGAAAAACTGTTTTTT. This rearrangement joins TRBV7-2 to TRBJ1-4; weak D call: TRBD1 (5 bases). CDR3 length: 16 residues. The germline gives CDR1 SGHTA, CDR2 FQGNSA. Trimming stripped 2 bases from V and 8 bases from J, with 18 bases between.

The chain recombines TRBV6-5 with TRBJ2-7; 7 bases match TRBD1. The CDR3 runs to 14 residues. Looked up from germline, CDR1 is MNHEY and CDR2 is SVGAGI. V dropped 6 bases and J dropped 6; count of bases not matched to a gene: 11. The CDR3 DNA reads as TGTGCCAGCAGCCTATCGACAGGGTTCGGCGAGCAGTACTTC. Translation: CASSLSTGFGEQYF.